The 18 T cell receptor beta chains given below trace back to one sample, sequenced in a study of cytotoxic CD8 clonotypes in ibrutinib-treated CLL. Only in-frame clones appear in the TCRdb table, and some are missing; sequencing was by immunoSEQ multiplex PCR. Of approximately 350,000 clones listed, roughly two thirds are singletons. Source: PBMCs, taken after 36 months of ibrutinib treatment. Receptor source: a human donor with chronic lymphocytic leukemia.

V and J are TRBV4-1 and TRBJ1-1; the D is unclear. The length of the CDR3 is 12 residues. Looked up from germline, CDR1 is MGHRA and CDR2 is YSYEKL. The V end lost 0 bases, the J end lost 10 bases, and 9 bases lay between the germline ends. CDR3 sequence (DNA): TGCGCCAGCAGCCAAGATGGGGAGGGAGCTTTCTTT. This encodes CASSQDGEGAFF.

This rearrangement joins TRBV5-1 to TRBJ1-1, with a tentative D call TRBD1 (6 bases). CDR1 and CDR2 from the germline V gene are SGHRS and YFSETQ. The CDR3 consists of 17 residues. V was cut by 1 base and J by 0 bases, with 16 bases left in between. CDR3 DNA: TGCGCCAGCAGCTTGCGGGGGCAGGGTCGTATGAACACTGAAGCTTTCTTT. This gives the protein CASSLRGQGRMNTEAFF.

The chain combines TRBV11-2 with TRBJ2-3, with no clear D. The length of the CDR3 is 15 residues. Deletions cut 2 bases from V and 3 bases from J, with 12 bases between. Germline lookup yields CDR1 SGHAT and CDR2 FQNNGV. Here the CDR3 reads CASSLRARLTDTQYF. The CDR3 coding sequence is TGTGCCAGCAGCTTACGAGCCCGATTAACAGATACGCAGTATTTT.

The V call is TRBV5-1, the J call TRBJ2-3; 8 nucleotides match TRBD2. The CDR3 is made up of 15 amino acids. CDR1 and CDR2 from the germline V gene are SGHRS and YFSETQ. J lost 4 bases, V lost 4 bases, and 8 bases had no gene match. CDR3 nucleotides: TGCGCCAGCAGCCTGGGACTAGGAGGGTCAGATACGCAGTATTTT. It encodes CASSLGLGGSDTQYF.

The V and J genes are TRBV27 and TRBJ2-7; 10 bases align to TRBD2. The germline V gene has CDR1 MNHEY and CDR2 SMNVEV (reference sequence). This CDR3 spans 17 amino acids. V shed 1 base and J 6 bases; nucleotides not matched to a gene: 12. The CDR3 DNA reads TGTGCCAGCAGTTTATTTAGCGGGAGGACCCGGACAGCCGAGCAGTACTTC. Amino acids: CASSLFSGRTRTAEQYF.

The CDR3 is CASSLGGSVSGEQYF. Written as DNA, the CDR3 is TGTGCCAGCAGCTTAGGAGGTTCGGTTTCTGGGGAGCAGTACTTC. The chain has TRBV7-9 and TRBJ2-7, with D hard to call. Germline CDR1 SEHNR, CDR2 FQNEAQ (reference sequence). This CDR3 is built from 15 residues. Trimming took off 1 base at V and 7 bases at J, with 17 bases between the two ends.

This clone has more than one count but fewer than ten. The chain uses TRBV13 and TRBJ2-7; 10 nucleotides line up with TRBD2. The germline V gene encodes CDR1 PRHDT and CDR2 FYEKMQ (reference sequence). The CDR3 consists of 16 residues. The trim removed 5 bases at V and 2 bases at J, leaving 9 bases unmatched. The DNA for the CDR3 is TGTGCCAGCAGCCGAAAGGCACTAGCGGGACCCTACGAGCAGTACTTC. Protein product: CASSRKALAGPYEQYF.

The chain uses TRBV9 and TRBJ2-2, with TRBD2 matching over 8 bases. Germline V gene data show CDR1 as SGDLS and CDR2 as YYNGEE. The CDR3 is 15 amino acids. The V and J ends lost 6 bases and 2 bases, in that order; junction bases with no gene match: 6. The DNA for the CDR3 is TGTGCCAGCACCAGCGGGAGACCCAACACCGGGGAGCTGTTTTTT. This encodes CASTSGRPNTGELFF.

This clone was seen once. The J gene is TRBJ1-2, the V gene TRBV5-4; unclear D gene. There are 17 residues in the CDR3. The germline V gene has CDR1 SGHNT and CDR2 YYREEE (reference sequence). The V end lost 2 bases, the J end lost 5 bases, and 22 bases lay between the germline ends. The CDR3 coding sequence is TGTGCCAGCAGCTTAGCCCAGCTCCCTTCCCCCCCATATGGCTACACCTTC. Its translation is CASSLAQLPSPPYGYTF.

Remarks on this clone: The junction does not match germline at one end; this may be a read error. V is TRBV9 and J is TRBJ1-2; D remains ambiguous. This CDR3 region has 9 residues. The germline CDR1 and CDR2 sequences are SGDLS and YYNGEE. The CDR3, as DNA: TGTGCCAGCGGGAAACCTCTCTCCTTC. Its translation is CASGKPLSF.

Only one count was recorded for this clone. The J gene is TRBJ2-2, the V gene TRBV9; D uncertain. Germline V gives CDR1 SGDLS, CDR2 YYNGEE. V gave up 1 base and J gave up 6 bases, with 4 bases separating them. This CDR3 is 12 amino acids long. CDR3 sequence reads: CASSVSAGELFF. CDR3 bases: TGTGCCAGCAGCGTATCCGCCGGGGAGCTGTTTTTT.

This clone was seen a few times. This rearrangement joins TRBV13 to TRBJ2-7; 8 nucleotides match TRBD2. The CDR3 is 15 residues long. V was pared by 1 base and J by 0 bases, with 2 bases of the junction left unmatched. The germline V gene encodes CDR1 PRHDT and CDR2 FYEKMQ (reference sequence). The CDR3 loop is CASSLVAGGSYEQYF. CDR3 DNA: TGTGCCAGCAGCTTAGTCGCGGGAGGCTCCTACGAGCAGTACTTC.

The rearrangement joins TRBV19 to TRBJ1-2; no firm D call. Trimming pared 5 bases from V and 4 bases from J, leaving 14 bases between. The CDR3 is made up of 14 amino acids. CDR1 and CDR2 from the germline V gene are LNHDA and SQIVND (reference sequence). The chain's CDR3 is CASSSPQAAYGYTF. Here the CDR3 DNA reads TGTGCCAGTAGTTCTCCTCAGGCGGCCTATGGCTACACCTTC.

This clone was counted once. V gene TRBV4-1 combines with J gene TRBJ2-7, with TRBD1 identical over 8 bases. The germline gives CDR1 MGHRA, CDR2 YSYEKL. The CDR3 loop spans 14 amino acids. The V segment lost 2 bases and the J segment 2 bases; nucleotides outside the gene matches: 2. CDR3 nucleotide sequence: TGCGCCAGCAGCCAATGGACAGGGCCCTACGAGCAGTACTTC. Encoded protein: CASSQWTGPYEQYF.

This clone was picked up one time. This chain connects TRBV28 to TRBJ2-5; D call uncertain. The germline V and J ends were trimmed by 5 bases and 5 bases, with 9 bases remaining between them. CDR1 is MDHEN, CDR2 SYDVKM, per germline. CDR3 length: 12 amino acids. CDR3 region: CASSPILETQYF. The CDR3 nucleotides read TGTGCCAGCAGTCCTATCCTCGAGACCCAGTACTTC.

CDR3 loop: CASSGDGNYGYTF. The CDR3 nucleotides are TGTGCCAGCAGTGGGGACGGTAACTATGGCTACACCTTC. The J gene is TRBJ1-2, the V gene TRBV2, with D perhaps TRBD1 (5 bases). Per germline, CDR1 SNHLY and CDR2 FYNNEI. This CDR3 spans 13 amino acids. The V end was cut by 4 bases, the J end by 1 base, with 7 bases between.

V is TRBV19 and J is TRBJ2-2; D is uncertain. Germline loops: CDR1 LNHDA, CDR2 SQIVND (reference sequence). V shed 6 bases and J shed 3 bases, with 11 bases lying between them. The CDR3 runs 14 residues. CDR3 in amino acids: CASRGTPDTGELFF. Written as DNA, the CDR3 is TGTGCCAGTAGGGGCACCCCGGACACCGGGGAGCTGTTTTTT.

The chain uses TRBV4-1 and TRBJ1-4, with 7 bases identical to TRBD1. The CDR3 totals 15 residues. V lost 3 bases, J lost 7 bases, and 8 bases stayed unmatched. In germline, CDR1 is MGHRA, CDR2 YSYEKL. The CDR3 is CASSHPGTAPEKLFF. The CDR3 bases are TGCGCCAGCAGCCACCCCGGGACAGCGCCTGAAAAACTGTTTTTT.